This TCR beta chain was found in a study of blood T cell repertoires in COVID-19. Germline V gives CDR1 GTSNPN, CDR2 SVGIG (reference sequence). Trimming pared 3 bases from V and 7 bases from J, leaving 18 bases between. The length of the CDR3 is 15 residues. Profiled with immunoSEQ multiplex PCR; TCRdb holds only in-frame clones, not every one. The sample gives some 190,000 clones, roughly 86% of which show up once; less than 6.5% is in the top ten. The sequencing sample was made of peripheral blood. The chain has TRBV30 and TRBJ1-4; D is perhaps TRBD1 (5 bases). The source of this sequence is a woman aged 70-85 years with active or convalescent COVID-19. The DNA for the CDR3 is TGTGCCTGGAGCCCCTGGGACGCGGAGGGTGAAAAACTGTTTTTT. Residues: CAWSPWDAEGEKLFF.